This paragraph covers one TCR beta chain sequence. Its antigen is still unknown. The treatment: about 20 received Ad26.COV2.S at low or high dose, single or two shots; about 5 received placebo; per-sample allocation not given. Material that was analyzed had been drawn on day 63 after the first vaccine or placebo injection. The source of the sample is a study of Ad26.COV2.S vaccination and SARS-CoV-2 variants. Background on the study: In the COV1001 trial, the donor was in the Ad26.COV2.S arm. Ad26.COV2.S given intramuscularly, once or twice 56 days apart. Study outcomes and limitations: Substantial breadth was reportedly displayed by spike-specific CD8+ and CD4+ T cell responses after vaccination.

The data were produced by immunoSEQ multiplex PCR, yet TCRdb's version contains in-frame clones alone and is incomplete. The data hold about 410,000 clones, with approximately 92% observed a single time. The germline V gene encodes CDR1 MNHEY and CDR2 SVGAGI. Trimming left V 6 bases short and J 2 bases short, with 13 bases between. CDR3 length: 14 amino acids. The starting material was peripheral blood, obtained in a trial of Ad26.COV2.S vaccine versus placebo. The sequence was collected from a person between 18 and 60 years old who received the Ad26.COV2.S COVID-19 vaccine or a placebo. V usage is TRBV6-5 and J usage is TRBJ1-2, with unresolved D. CDR3 amino acids: CASRSLGRNYGYTF. The CDR3 DNA sequence: TGTGCCAGCAGGTCCCTAGGACGGAACTATGGCTACACCTTC.